This is a list of T cell receptor beta chains from one sample in a study of blood T cell repertoires in COVID-19. Clones were sequenced by immunoSEQ multiplex PCR, and TCRdb holds only the in-frame ones, with some missing. The sample gives tens of thousands of clones, around 84% of which show up once; about 10% is in the top ten. Sample: peripheral blood. Receptors were obtained from a human donor in a cohort sampled during active COVID-19. Both conserved end residues are part of each CDR3. The D gene is left open where the match is weak. Size values are once, few and many counts, or a class for expanded clones, and some rows have none.

size: NA
D: NA
V: TRBV30
J: TRBJ1-5
CDR3: CAWSVPVQPQHF
DNA: TGTGCCTGGAGTGTACCAGTTCAGCCCCAGCATTTT

size: once
D: TRBD2
V: TRBV6-9
J: TRBJ2-7
CDR3: CASSYSASGGYEQYF
DNA: TGTGCCAGCAGTTATAGCGCTAGCGGGGGCTACGAGCAGTACTTC

size: NA
D: NA
V: TRBV3-1/TRBV3-2
J: TRBJ1-6
CDR3: CASNPGHSFNSPLHF
DNA: TGTGCCAGCAACCCTGGACACTCCTTTAATTCACCCCTCCACTTT

size: NA
D: TRBD1
V: TRBV6-1
J: TRBJ1-4
CDR3: CASSEGGQGAEKLFF
DNA: TGTGCCAGCAGTGAAGGGGGACAGGGAGCCGAAAAACTGTTTTTT

size: NA
D: TRBD1
V: TRBV29-1
J: TRBJ1-2
CDR3: CSVVRDRVRANYGYTF
DNA: TGCAGCGTTGTGCGGGACAGGGTCAGAGCTAACTATGGCTACACCTTC

size: NA
D: TRBD2
V: TRBV5-4
J: TRBJ2-1
CDR3: CASRYISGGAGGEQFF
DNA: TGTGCCAGCAGATATATTAGCGGGGGGGCAGGAGGTGAGCAGTTCTTC

size: NA
D: NA
V: TRBV10-3
J: TRBJ1-2
CDR3: CAIRDDSVYGYTF
DNA: TGTGCCATCAGGGACGACAGTGTCTATGGCTACACCTTC

size: NA
D: TRBD1
V: TRBV19
J: TRBJ1-6
CDR3: CASSIDGLTGDNSPLHF
DNA: TGTGCCAGTAGTATAGACGGCCTGACAGGGGATAATTCACCCCTCCACTTT

size: NA
D: NA
V: TRBV10-3
J: TRBJ1-2
CDR3: CAISEQGMDYGYTF
DNA: TGTGCCATCAGTGAGCAGGGGATGGACTATGGCTACACCTTC

size: NA
D: NA
V: TRBV30
J: TRBJ1-2
CDR3: CASAQARGYTF
DNA: TGTGCCTCGGCCCAGGCCCGGGGCTACACCTTC

size: NA
D: NA
V: TRBV9
J: TRBJ1-1
CDR3: CASSPSGRNTEAFF
DNA: TGTGCCAGCAGCCCTAGTGGTCGGAACACTGAAGCTTTCTTT

size: NA
D: TRBD2
V: TRBV7-6
J: TRBJ2-1
CDR3: CASSLDLVAGATGGQFF
DNA: TGTGCCAGCAGCTTAGATCTGGTAGCGGGGGCCACCGGTGGGCAGTTCTTC

size: NA
D: NA
V: TRBV30
J: TRBJ1-5
CDR3: CAWSYSLNQPQHF
DNA: TGTGCCTGGAGTTACAGTTTAAATCAGCCCCAGCATTTT

size: once
D: TRBD2
V: TRBV6-5
J: TRBJ2-3
CDR3: CASSTGAGITDTQYF
DNA: TGTGCCAGCAGTACGGGAGCGGGGATCACAGATACGCAGTATTTT

size: NA
D: TRBD2
V: TRBV5-4
J: TRBJ2-3
CDR3: CASSLGVGTSGVGTQYF
DNA: TGTGCCAGCAGCTTGGGGGTAGGGACTAGCGGGGTTGGTACGCAGTATTTT

size: NA
D: NA
V: TRBV5-6
J: TRBJ1-5
CDR3: CASSLGGGSGNQPQHF
DNA: TGTGCCAGCAGCTTGGGAGGGGGTTCGGGCAATCAGCCCCAGCATTTT

size: NA
D: NA
V: TRBV6-1
J: TRBJ2-1
CDR3: CASSEASGLSYNEQFF
DNA: TGTGCCAGCAGTGAAGCATCCGGACTAAGTTACAATGAGCAGTTCTTC

size: NA
D: TRBD2
V: TRBV3-1/TRBV3-2
J: TRBJ2-5
CDR3: CASSFRGGRVETQYF
DNA: TGTGCCAGCAGCTTTCGAGGCGGGAGAGTGGAGACCCAGTACTTC

size: NA
D: TRBD2
V: TRBV9
J: TRBJ2-1
CDR3: CASSGGGSYNEQFF
DNA: TGTGCCAGCAGCGGGGGCGGGAGTTACAATGAGCAGTTCTTC

size: NA
D: NA
V: TRBV3-1/TRBV3-2
J: TRBJ2-5
CDR3: CASSRVSSAQETQYF
DNA: TGTGCCAGCAGCCGTGTCTCTAGCGCACAAGAGACCCAGTACTTC

size: NA
D: TRBD1
V: TRBV5-1
J: TRBJ1-6
CDR3: CASSLEGDSNSPLHF
DNA: TGCGCCAGCAGCTTGGAGGGGGACAGCAATTCACCCCTCCACTTT

size: once
D: NA
V: TRBV6-2/TRBV6-3
J: TRBJ1-1
CDR3: CASSPMLSTEAFF
DNA: TGTGCCAGCAGCCCGATGTTGAGCACTGAAGCTTTCTTT

size: NA
D: NA
V: TRBV6-1
J: TRBJ2-1
CDR3: CASSQAERGGSYNEQFF
DNA: TGTGCCAGCAGTCAAGCGGAACGCGGCGGCTCCTACAATGAGCAGTTCTTC

size: NA
D: TRBD2
V: TRBV5-1
J: TRBJ2-1
CDR3: CASRKTSGTYNEQFF
DNA: TGCGCCAGCAGAAAAACTAGCGGGACCTACAATGAGCAGTTCTTC

size: NA
D: TRBD1
V: TRBV2
J: TRBJ2-7
CDR3: CASKVTGDQAYEQYF
DNA: TGTGCCAGCAAGGTCACAGGGGACCAAGCCTACGAGCAGTACTTC

size: NA
D: NA
V: TRBV11-2
J: TRBJ1-4
CDR3: CASSLAPGTNEKLFF
DNA: TGTGCCAGCAGCTTAGCCCCAGGGACAAATGAAAAACTGTTTTTT

size: NA
D: NA
V: TRBV6-1
J: TRBJ2-2
CDR3: CASSEGGLGTGELFF
DNA: TGTGCCAGCAGTGAAGGGGGACTTGGGACCGGGGAGCTGTTTTTT

size: NA
D: NA
V: TRBV4-1
J: TRBJ1-4
CDR3: CASSQETGFEKLFF
DNA: TGCGCCAGCAGCCAAGAGACAGGTTTTGAAAAACTGTTTTTT

size: once
D: NA
V: TRBV4-1
J: TRBJ1-3
CDR3: CASSPPGGNTIYF
DNA: TGCGCCAGCAGCCCCCCAGGAGGAAACACCATATATTTT

size: NA
D: TRBD2
V: TRBV4-2
J: TRBJ2-3
CDR3: CASSRLAAGGGTDTQYF
DNA: TGTGCCAGCAGCCGGCTAGCCGCGGGGGGGGGCACAGATACGCAGTATTTT

size: NA
D: TRBD2
V: TRBV28
J: TRBJ2-7
CDR3: CASKFGGRAYEQYF
DNA: TGTGCCAGCAAGTTCGGCGGGAGGGCCTACGAGCAGTACTTC

size: NA
D: TRBD2
V: TRBV5-1
J: TRBJ2-1
CDR3: CASSLDSSGRAGEQFF
DNA: TGCGCCAGCAGCTTGGATTCTAGCGGGAGGGCAGGGGAGCAGTTCTTC

size: NA
D: TRBD1
V: TRBV30
J: TRBJ2-1
CDR3: CAWTRGDRTYNEQFF
DNA: TGTGCCTGGACAAGAGGGGACAGAACGTACAATGAGCAGTTCTTC

size: NA
D: TRBD2
V: TRBV7-7
J: TRBJ2-5
CDR3: CASSPQTSGGALETQYF
DNA: TGTGCCAGCAGCCCGCAGACTAGCGGGGGGGCATTAGAGACCCAGTACTTC

size: NA
D: TRBD2
V: TRBV19
J: TRBJ2-3
CDR3: CASSIWGLGADTQYF
DNA: TGTGCCAGTAGTATCTGGGGACTAGGGGCCGATACGCAGTATTTT

size: NA
D: NA
V: TRBV28
J: TRBJ2-7
CDR3: CASSQGDTSSYEQYF
DNA: TGTGCCAGCAGCCAAGGGGACACAAGCTCCTACGAGCAGTACTTC

size: NA
D: NA
V: TRBV7-2
J: TRBJ1-4
CDR3: CASRALGLKNNEKLFF
DNA: TGTGCCAGCAGGGCCCTGGGGCTGAAAAATAATGAAAAACTGTTTTTT

size: many
D: TRBD1
V: TRBV14
J: TRBJ2-2
CDR3: CASSQGVARGRTGELFF
DNA: TGTGCCAGCAGCCAAGGGGTGGCCAGGGGGCGGACCGGGGAGCTGTTTTTT

size: NA
D: NA
V: TRBV12-3/TRBV12-4
J: TRBJ2-3
CDR3: CASSFYSTDTQYF
DNA: TGTGCCAGCAGTTTCTACTCCACAGATACGCAGTATTTT

size: NA
D: NA
V: TRBV6-1
J: TRBJ2-7
CDR3: CASSEGGRYEQYF
DNA: TGTGCCAGCAGTGAAGGGGGCAGGTACGAGCAGTACTTC